What follows are 25 T cell receptor beta chains derived from one specimen sequenced in a study of T cells in Graves' hyperthyroidism and ophthalmopathy. Template material for amplifying TCR beta CDR3 regions consisted of RNA transcripts. The primer set for the first-round RT-PCR of the TCR CDR3 was HTBI. TCRdb reanalysed the multiplex PCR reads using MiXCR and keeps one entry per CDR3 protein. The top ten hold around 7% of the sample, which has around 600,000 distinct CDR3 sequences, 14% seen once. The source material was blood. Every receptor here comes from a woman between 18 and 30 years old with Graves' ophthalmopathy.

This clonotype was picked up many times. This rearrangement joins TRBV2 to TRBJ2-2, with D maybe TRBD2 (6 bases). In germline, CDR1 is SNHLY, CDR2 FYNNEI. This CDR3 comprises 16 residues. V lost 7 bases and J lost 2, with 17 bases in between. CDR3 DNA: TGTGCCAGCAAGCGAGGCCTAGCGAAAAACACCGGGGAGCTGTTTTTT. It encodes CASKRGLAKNTGELFF.

This clonotype came up many times. The chain employs TRBV7-9 and TRBJ2-7; D remains ambiguous. The CDR3 totals 11 residues. V dropped 3 bases and J dropped 6 bases, with 6 bases sitting between them. Looked up from germline, CDR1 is SEHNR and CDR2 is FQNEAQ (reference sequence). The DNA for the CDR3 is TGTGCCAGCAGCTTTACATCCGAGCAGTACTTC. This codes for CASSFTSEQYF.

The chain uses TRBV7-3 and TRBJ1-1, with D maybe TRBD1 (5 bases). The CDR3 spans 14 residues. Germline lookup yields CDR1 SGHTA and CDR2 FQGTGA. Deletions cut 5 bases from V and 1 base from J, with 11 bases between. CDR3 protein: CASSAGVSNTEAFF. The CDR3 nucleotides are TGTGCCAGCAGCGCGGGGGTCTCGAACACTGAAGCTTTCTTT. Drawing the rest from reference TRBV7-3 and TRBJ1-1, the complete variable domain is GAGVSQTPSNKVTEKGKYVELRCDPISGHTALYWYRQSLGQGPEFLIYFQGTGAADDSGLPNDRFFAVRPEGSVSTLKIQRTERGDSAVYLCASSAGVSNTEAFFGQGTRLTVV.

In regard to this clonotype: A much bigger clone sits one base away, suggesting this may be a read error. The chain links TRBV7-9 to TRBJ2-3; 7 positions match TRBD2. CDR3 size: 20 residues. The V segment lost 6 bases and the J segment 1 base; nucleotides outside the gene matches: 22. The germline gives CDR1 SEHNR, CDR2 FQNEAQ (reference sequence). The CDR3 sequence: CASRPRLVGGPFDRTDTQYF. In DNA form, the CDR3 reads TGTGCCAGCAGGCCTAGACTAGTGGGAGGGCCTTTTGACCGCACAGATACGCAGTATTTT.

Note on this clonotype: Being one base from a much bigger clone, this may be a read error. V usage is TRBV18 and J usage is TRBJ1-1; the D gene is possibly TRBD1 (5 bases). Per germline, CDR1 KGHSH and CDR2 LQKENI. CDR3 size: 13 residues. The CDR3 DNA follows: TGTGCCAGCTCACCTTGGGGGAACACTGAAGTTTTCTTT. It translates to CASSPWGNTEVFF. Combining the CDR3 with reference TRBV18 and TRBJ1-1 gives the whole variable domain NAGVMQNPRHLVRRRGQEARLRCSPMKGHSHVYWYRQLPEEGLKFMVYLQKENIIDESGMPKERFSAEFPKEGPSILRIQQVVRGDSAAYFCASSPWGNTEVFFGQGTRLTVV.

In this sample, this clonotype turned up a few times. The gene calls are TRBV4-2 and TRBJ2-5; TRBD1 might be the D (6 bases). CDR1 and CDR2 from the germline V gene are LGHNA and YNFKEQ. The CDR3 has 16 residues. V lost 3 bases and J 4 bases, leaving 18 bases between the germline ends. CDR3: CASSQRGVGAGETQYF. The CDR3 bases are TGTGCCAGCAGCCAGAGGGGTGTGGGGGCTGGAGAGACCCAGTACTTC.

About this clonotype: One junction end disagrees with the germline gene, perhaps due to a read error. J is TRBJ1-1 and V is TRBV10-2, with TRBD1 as a possible D gene (5 bases). Germline V gene lookup returns CDR1 WSHSY and CDR2 SAAADI. The CDR3 sequence is 16 residues long. As DNA, the CDR3 is TGCGCCAGCAGCCCTTCCCGGGGGGAGGGGAACACTGAAGCTCTCTTT. Translated, it gives CASSPSRGEGNTEALF.

The sample holds many counts of this clonotype. The CDR3 sequence is CASSPVNQETQYF. As DNA, the CDR3 is TGTGCCAGCTCCCCGGTAAACCAAGAGACCCAGTACTTC. V and J are TRBV2 and TRBJ2-5; D call uncertain. The V gene lost 8 bases and the J gene lost 0 bases, with 10 bases spanning the gap. The CDR3 extends over 13 amino acids. Germline lookup yields CDR1 SNHLY and CDR2 FYNNEI.

The V gene is TRBV9, the J gene TRBJ2-3, with D maybe TRBD2 (6 bases). The CDR3 length is 21 residues. V was cut by 3 bases and J by 1 base, with 30 bases left in between. Per the germline V gene, CDR1 is SGDLS and CDR2 is YYNGEE. The CDR3 region has the DNA TGTGCCAGCAGCGGGGGCTCCTCGGGACTCGGAGTAAGAAGAGGCACAGATACGCAGTATTTT. Translated: CASSGGSSGLGVRRGTDTQYF.

This clonotype was observed at least ten times. The chain is built from TRBV28 and TRBJ2-7, with no clear D. CDR1 and CDR2 (germline): MDHEN, SYDVKM. V lost 3 bases, J lost 0 bases, and 6 bases lay in between. This CDR3 is built from 13 residues. CDR3: CASSFPDSYEQYF. The CDR3 DNA reads as TGTGCCAGCAGTTTCCCCGACTCCTACGAGCAGTACTTC.

The rearrangement uses TRBV27 and TRBJ2-7, with TRBD2 identical over 11 bases. The CDR3 spans 15 residues. Germline CDR1 reads MNHEY; CDR2 reads SMNVEV (reference sequence). V shed 4 bases, J shed 0 bases, and the junction held 2 bases outside the gene matches. In DNA, the CDR3 is TGTGCCAGCAGTTCGACTAGCGGGATCTCCTACGAGCAGTACTTC. Amino acid sequence: CASSSTSGISYEQYF.

This clonotype has ten or more counts. The gene calls are TRBV4-3 and TRBJ2-1; maybe TRBD2 (5 bases). The germline V gene encodes CDR1 LGHNA and CDR2 YSLEER. Trimming pared 0 bases from V and 6 bases from J, leaving 15 bases between. CDR3 length equals 16 residues. CDR3 in DNA: TGCGCCAGCAGCCAAGATCTCGGGGTCTGGCCCAATGAGCAGTTCTTC. Amino acid sequence: CASSQDLGVWPNEQFF.

This clonotype was found a few times. The V call is TRBV6-1, the J call TRBJ2-7; 7 positions agree with TRBD1. The CDR3 spans 14 residues. The V gene end was trimmed by 2 bases and the J gene end by 1 base; junction bases not matched to a gene: 2. CDR1 and CDR2 (germline): MNHNS, SASEGT. The CDR3 region has the DNA TGTGCCAGCAGTGAATGGGACAGATCCTACGAGCAGTACTTC. It specifies CASSEWDRSYEQYF.

The chain combines TRBV29-1 with TRBJ1-3, with D hard to call. From germline, CDR1 is SQVTM and CDR2 ANQGSEA. The CDR3 loop spans 12 amino acids. The ends were cut back, 7 bases at V and 0 bases at J, with 7 bases in the middle. In DNA, the CDR3 is TGCAGCGGGCTCAGCTCTGGAAACACCATATATTTT. Its translation: CSGLSSGNTIYF.

As to this clonotype: A junction end diverges from the germline sequence, so it may reflect a read error. V is TRBV7-8 and J is TRBJ1-5; no reliable D call. The germline CDR1 and CDR2 sequences are SGHVS and FQNEAQ. The CDR3 is made up of 16 amino acids. The CDR3 sequence: CASSLAPGDSNRPQHF. CDR3 DNA: TGTGCCAGCAGCTTAGCGCCTGGTGATAGCAATCGGCCCCAGCATTTT.

This clonotype was picked up many times. The CDR3 DNA reads as TGTGCCAGCAGCTTAGAAAGTAGTGGATGGGATGAGCAGTTCTTC. This codes for CASSLESSGWDEQFF. The rearrangement links TRBV11-3 to TRBJ2-1; no firm D call. The length of the CDR3 is 15 residues. V was shortened by 0 bases and J by 8 bases, with 14 bases between the two germline ends. The germline V gene has CDR1 SGHNT and CDR2 YENEEA.

In its sample, this clonotype was seen a few times. The junction shows a germline mismatch at one end, possibly a read error. This sequence joins TRBV5-1 and TRBJ2-6; D unclear. The CDR3 contains 14 residues. The V gene's germline CDR1 is SGHRS and CDR2 YFSETQ. The CDR3 sequence: CASSRESGANVLTF. CDR3 nucleotides: TGTGCCAGTAGTCGTGAGTCTGGGGCCAACGTCCTGACTTTC.

The chain carries TRBV20-1 and TRBJ2-7; 7 nucleotides line up with TRBD1. Trimming took 5 bases from V and 3 from J; bases not matched to a gene: 10. Per the germline V gene, CDR1 is DFQATT and CDR2 is SNEGSKA (reference sequence). This CDR3 has 14 residues. This CDR3 reads CSAENSGTVYEQYF. DNA of the CDR3: TGCAGTGCTGAAAACTCCGGGACAGTCTACGAGCAGTACTTC.

The chain recombines TRBV11-2 with TRBJ1-4; no clear D gene. CDR3 length: 15 residues. Trimming took off 4 bases at V and 7 bases at J, with 16 bases between the two ends. CDR1 and CDR2 from the germline V gene are SGHAT and FQNNGV. CDR3 bases: TGTGCCAGCAGCTCGACACCGGGCAGATTTGAAAAACTGTTTTTT. This translates into CASSSTPGRFEKLFF.

The chain has TRBV20-1 and TRBJ2-1, with 7 bases fitting TRBD2. Germline V gives CDR1 DFQATT, CDR2 SNEGSKA (reference sequence). The CDR3 is 13 residues long. After removal of 3 bases from V and 10 bases from J, the junction contained 9 bases not matched to a gene. The CDR3 coding sequence is TGCAGTGCTAGGGCGGGAGAGGATGGCGAGCAGTTCTTC. This codes for CSARAGEDGEQFF.

This clonotype appeared many times. This rearrangement joins TRBV11-3 to TRBJ2-1, with a possible D match to TRBD1 (5 bases). Germline CDR1 reads SGHNT; CDR2 reads YENEEA. The CDR3 is made up of 12 amino acids. Trimming shortened V by 2 bases and J by 8 bases, and 7 bases separated the two germline ends. The CDR3 protein is CASSLQGYEQFF. As DNA, the CDR3 is TGTGCCAGCAGCTTACAGGGCTATGAGCAGTTCTTC.

This clonotype was counted ten times or more. The V call is TRBV20-1, the J call TRBJ2-1; D gene uncertain. The V and J ends lost 5 bases and 0 bases respectively, with 17 bases between them. Looked up from germline, CDR1 is DFQATT and CDR2 is SNEGSKA (reference sequence). CDR3 length: 16 residues. CDR3 in amino acids: CSAPPKEPSSYNEQFF. CDR3 DNA sequence: TGCAGTGCTCCTCCGAAGGAGCCAAGCTCCTACAATGAGCAGTTCTTC.

This clonotype appeared a few times. CDR3 protein: CASSLAGLGTEAFF. The CDR3 region has the DNA TGTGCCAGCAGCTTGGCAGGGTTGGGCACTGAAGCTTTCTTT. The rearrangement links TRBV5-8 to TRBJ1-1; a possible D gene is TRBD1 (5 bases). The CDR3 loop spans 14 amino acids. Trimming cost V 0 bases and J 4 bases, with 10 bases left between them. In germline, CDR1 is SGHTS, CDR2 YDEGEE.

The rearrangement joins TRBV5-6 to TRBJ1-6, with 7 bases matching TRBD1. The CDR3 spans 18 residues. With V trimmed by 4 bases and J by 7 bases, 17 bases remained unmatched. Germline assignment: CDR1 SGHDT and CDR2 YYEEEE. CDR3 in DNA: TGTGCCAGCAGCCGCGGGACAGATCCTAGGATGAGCAATTCACCCCTCCACTTT. Translating it yields CASSRGTDPRMSNSPLHF.

The table lists this clonotype with a few counts. In nucleotides, the CDR3 is TGTGCCAGCAGCGCCGAGGGTGGGGGCCCCACCGGGGAGCTGTTTTTT. It codes for CASSAEGGGPTGELFF. The chain carries TRBV9 and TRBJ2-2; the D gene is possibly TRBD1 (6 bases). The CDR3 runs to 16 residues. V lost 3 bases, J lost 4 bases, and 16 bases lay in between. Germline CDR1 and CDR2: SGDLS and YYNGEE.